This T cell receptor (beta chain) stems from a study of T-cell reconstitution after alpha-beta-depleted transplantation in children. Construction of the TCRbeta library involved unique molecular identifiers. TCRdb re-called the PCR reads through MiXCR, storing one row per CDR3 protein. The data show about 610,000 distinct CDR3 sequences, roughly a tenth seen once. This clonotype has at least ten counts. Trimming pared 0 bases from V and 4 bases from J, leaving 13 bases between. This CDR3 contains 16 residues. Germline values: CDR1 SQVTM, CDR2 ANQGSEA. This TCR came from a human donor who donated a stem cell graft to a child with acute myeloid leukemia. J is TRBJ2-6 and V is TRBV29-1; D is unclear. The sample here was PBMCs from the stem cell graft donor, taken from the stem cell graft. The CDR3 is CSVEDPTGRGANVLTF. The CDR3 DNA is TGCAGCGTTGAAGATCCCACGGGCAGGGGGGCCAACGTCCTGACTTTC.